This is a list of T cell receptor beta chains from one sample in a study of Ad26.COV2.S vaccination and SARS-CoV-2 variants. Profiled with immunoSEQ multiplex PCR; TCRdb holds only in-frame clones, not every one. Of roughly 400,000 clones listed, about nine tenths are singletons. The source material was peripheral blood, sampled in a trial of Ad26.COV2.S vaccine versus placebo. The receptors come from a person aged 18-60 years who received the Ad26.COV2.S COVID-19 vaccine or a placebo. Both conserved end residues are part of each CDR3. D genes are given only for firm matches. Size tells how often a clone was seen (once, few, many) or the class of an expanded clone, and some rows leave it out.

j_call	d_call	clone_size	v_call	cdr3_nt	cdr3_aa
TRBJ2-2	.	.	TRBV5-1	TGCGCCAGCAGCCTGGAGGGACAGAGAACCGGGGAGCTGTTTTTT	CASSLEGQRTGELFF
TRBJ2-3	TRBD1	.	TRBV10-1	TGCGCCAGCAGTGACGGGACAGGGGGTGGAGATACGCAGTATTTT	CASSDGTGGGDTQYF
TRBJ2-3	.	.	TRBV19	TGTGCCAGTAGTATACGAGGGGGGGCTCTATGGTCAGATACGCAGTATTTT	CASSIRGGALWSDTQYF
TRBJ2-5	.	.	TRBV3-1/TRBV3-2	TGTGCCAGCAGCCCCGCCCCAGAGACCCAGTACTTC	CASSPAPETQYF
TRBJ1-1	.	.	TRBV9	TGTGCCAGCAGCGTCGGTACAGTGAACACTGAAGCTTTCTTT	CASSVGTVNTEAFF
TRBJ2-5	.	once	TRBV18	TGTGCCAGCTCACCATCCCAAGAGACCCAGTACTTC	CASSPSQETQYF
TRBJ1-5	.	.	TRBV7-6	TGTGCCAGCAGCCCGAATACAAATCAGCCCCAGCATTTT	CASSPNTNQPQHF
TRBJ1-5	TRBD1	.	TRBV29-1	TGCAGCGTCGGACAGGGGAGCAATCAGCCCCAGCATTTT	CSVGQGSNQPQHF
TRBJ1-5	TRBD1	.	TRBV3-1/TRBV3-2	TGTGCCAGCAGCCAACCGACAGGGGGCATTAAGGCCAACAATCAGCCCCAGCATTTT	CASSQPTGGIKANNQPQHF
TRBJ1-5	.	once	TRBV3-1/TRBV3-2	TGTGCCAGCAGCCCTCGGAGGGTCAGCCTCAATCAGCCCCAGCATTTT	CASSPRRVSLNQPQHF
TRBJ1-6	.	.	TRBV7-9	TGTGCCAGCAGCTTCCGGGACCTGACGGGATCACCCCTCCACTTT	CASSFRDLTGSPLHF
TRBJ2-3	TRBD2	.	TRBV7-2	TGTGCCAGCAGCTCTATAAAAGCGGGGGACCGCACAGATACGCAGTATTTT	CASSSIKAGDRTDTQYF
TRBJ2-7	.	.	TRBV4-3	TGCGCCAGCAGCCAAGACGGATGGGGCTACGAGCAGTACTTC	CASSQDGWGYEQYF